Listed here are 3 T cell receptor beta chains from one sample, sequenced in a study of technical replicates of blood from several donors. Produced via immunoSEQ multiplex PCR; TCRdb's table is partial and in-frame only. This sample yields 80,000 to 90,000 clones, of which approximately 94% are seen a single time; 0.25% belongs to the top ten. The sample was T cells isolated from PBMCs. These receptors all stem from a human donor in good health.

The J gene is TRBJ1-5, the V gene TRBV19; D unresolved. The CDR3 runs 16 residues. V was pared by 4 bases and J by 0 bases, with 13 bases between. Per the germline V gene, CDR1 is LNHDA and CDR2 is SQIVND (reference sequence). CDR3 protein: CASSTTNRNSNQPQHF. CDR3 DNA: TGTGCCAGTAGTACCACAAACAGAAATAGCAATCAGCCCCAGCATTTT.

This chain connects TRBV5-1 to TRBJ2-6; 9 bases are a match to TRBD1. The V and J ends lost 7 bases and 0 bases, in that order; junction bases with no gene match: 11. Germline V gene data show CDR1 as SGHRS and CDR2 as YFSETQ. The CDR3 loop spans 18 amino acids. As DNA, the CDR3 is TGCGCCAGCGGACCGACAGGGGGAACCGACTCTGGGGCCAACGTCCTGACTTTC. The encoded protein is CASGPTGGTDSGANVLTF.

The chain links TRBV5-4 to TRBJ1-2, with D possibly TRBD1 on 6 matching bases. The germline V gene encodes CDR1 SGHNT and CDR2 YYREEE (reference sequence). The CDR3 extends over 15 amino acids. V was pared by 6 bases and J by 0 bases, with 15 bases between. CDR3: CASIYTGSPNYGYTF. The CDR3 region has the DNA TGTGCCAGCATTTATACAGGGTCCCCTAACTATGGCTACACCTTC.